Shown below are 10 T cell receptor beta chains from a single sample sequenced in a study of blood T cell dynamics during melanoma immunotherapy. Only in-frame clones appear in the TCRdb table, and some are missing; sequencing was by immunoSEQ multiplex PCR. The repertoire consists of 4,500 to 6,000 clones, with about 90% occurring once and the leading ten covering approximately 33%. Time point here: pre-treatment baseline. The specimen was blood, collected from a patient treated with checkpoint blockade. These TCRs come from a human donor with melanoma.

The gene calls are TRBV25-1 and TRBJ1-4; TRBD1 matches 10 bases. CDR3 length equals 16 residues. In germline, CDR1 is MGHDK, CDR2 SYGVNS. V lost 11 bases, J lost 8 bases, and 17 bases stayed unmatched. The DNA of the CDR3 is TGTGCCCCCCCCGGGACAGGGGATAGGGGAGGCGAAAAACTGTTTTTT. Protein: CAPPGTGDRGGEKLFF.

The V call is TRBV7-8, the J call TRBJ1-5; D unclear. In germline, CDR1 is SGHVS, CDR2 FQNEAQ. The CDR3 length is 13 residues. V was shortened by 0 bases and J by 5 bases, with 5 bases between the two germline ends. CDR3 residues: CASSLADDQPQHF. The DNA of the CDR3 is TGTGCCAGCAGCTTAGCGGATGATCAGCCCCAGCATTTT.

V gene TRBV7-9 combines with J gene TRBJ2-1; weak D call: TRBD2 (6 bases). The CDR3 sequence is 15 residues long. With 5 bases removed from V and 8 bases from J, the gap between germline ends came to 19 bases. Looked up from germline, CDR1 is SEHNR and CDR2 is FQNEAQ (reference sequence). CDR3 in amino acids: CASSRGAGPRDEQFF. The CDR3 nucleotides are TGTGCCAGCAGCCGTGGGGCGGGGCCTCGGGATGAGCAGTTCTTC.

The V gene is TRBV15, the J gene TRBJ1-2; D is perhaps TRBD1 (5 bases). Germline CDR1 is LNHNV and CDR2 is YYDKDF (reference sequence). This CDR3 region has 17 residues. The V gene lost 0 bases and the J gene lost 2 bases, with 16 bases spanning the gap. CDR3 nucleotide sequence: TGTGCCACCAGCAGAGATCCCTTCGCTGAGGGGAACTATGGCTACACCTTC. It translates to CATSRDPFAEGNYGYTF.

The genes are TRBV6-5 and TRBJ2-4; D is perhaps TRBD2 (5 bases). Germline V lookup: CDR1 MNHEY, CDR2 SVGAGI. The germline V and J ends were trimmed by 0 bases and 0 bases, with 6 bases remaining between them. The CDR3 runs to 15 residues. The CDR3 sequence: CASSYSSVAKNIQYF. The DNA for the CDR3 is TGTGCCAGCAGTTACTCTAGCGTAGCCAAAAACATTCAGTACTTC.

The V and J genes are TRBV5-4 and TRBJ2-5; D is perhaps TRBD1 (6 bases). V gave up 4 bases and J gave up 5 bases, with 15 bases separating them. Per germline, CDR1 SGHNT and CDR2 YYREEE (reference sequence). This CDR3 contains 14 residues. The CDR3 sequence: CASSPVDRSETQYF. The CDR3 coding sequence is TGTGCCAGCAGCCCGGTTGACAGGTCGGAGACCCAGTACTTC.

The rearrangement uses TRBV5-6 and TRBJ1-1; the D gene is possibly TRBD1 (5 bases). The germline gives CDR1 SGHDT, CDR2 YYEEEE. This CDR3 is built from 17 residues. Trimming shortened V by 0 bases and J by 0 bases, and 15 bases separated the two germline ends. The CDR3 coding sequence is TGTGCCAGCAGCTTGGGGGTCGGCGGGGACCTGAACACTGAAGCTTTCTTT. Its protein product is CASSLGVGGDLNTEAFF.

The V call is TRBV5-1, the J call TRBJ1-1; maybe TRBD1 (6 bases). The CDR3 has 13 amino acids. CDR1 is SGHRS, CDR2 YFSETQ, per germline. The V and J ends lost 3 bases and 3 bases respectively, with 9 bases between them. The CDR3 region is CASSSAGDTEAFF. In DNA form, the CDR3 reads TGCGCCAGCAGCTCAGCAGGGGACACTGAAGCTTTCTTT. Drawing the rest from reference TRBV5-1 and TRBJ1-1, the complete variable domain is KAGVTQTPRYLIKTRGQQVTLSCSPISGHRSVSWYQQTPGQGLQFLFEYFSETQRNKGNFPGRFSGRQFSNSRSEMNVSTLELGDSALYLCASSSAGDTEAFFGQGTRLTVV.

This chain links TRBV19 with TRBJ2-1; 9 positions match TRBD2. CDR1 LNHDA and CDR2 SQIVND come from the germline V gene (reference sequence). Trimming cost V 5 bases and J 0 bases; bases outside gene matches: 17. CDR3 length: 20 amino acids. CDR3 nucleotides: TGTGCCAGTAGTGTAAGGTTGACAGCGGGAGGAGGGCCCTCCTACAATGAGCAGTTCTTC. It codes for CASSVRLTAGGGPSYNEQFF.

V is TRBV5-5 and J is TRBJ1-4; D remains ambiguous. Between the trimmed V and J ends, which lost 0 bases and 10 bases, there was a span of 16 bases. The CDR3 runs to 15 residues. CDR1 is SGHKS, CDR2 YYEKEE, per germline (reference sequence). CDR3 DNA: TGTGCCAGCAGCTTGGGAACCACGGGTCCACTAAAACTGTTTTTT. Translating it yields CASSLGTTGPLKLFF.